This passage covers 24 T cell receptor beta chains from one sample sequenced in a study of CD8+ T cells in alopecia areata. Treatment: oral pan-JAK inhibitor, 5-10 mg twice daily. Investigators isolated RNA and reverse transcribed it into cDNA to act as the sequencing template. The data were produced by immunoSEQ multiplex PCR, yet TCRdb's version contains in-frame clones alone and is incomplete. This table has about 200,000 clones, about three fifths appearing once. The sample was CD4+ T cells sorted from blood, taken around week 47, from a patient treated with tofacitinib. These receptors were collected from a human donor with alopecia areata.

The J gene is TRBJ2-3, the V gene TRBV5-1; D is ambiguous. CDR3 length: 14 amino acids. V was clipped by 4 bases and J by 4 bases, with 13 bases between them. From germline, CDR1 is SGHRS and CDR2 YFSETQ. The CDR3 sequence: CASSAPDASDTQYF. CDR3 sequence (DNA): TGCGCCAGCAGCGCACCGGACGCCTCAGATACGCAGTATTTT. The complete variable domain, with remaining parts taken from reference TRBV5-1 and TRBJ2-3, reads KAGVTQTPRYLIKTRGQQVTLSCSPISGHRSVSWYQQTPGQGLQFLFEYFSETQRNKGNFPGRFSGRQFSNSRSEMNVSTLELGDSALYLCASSAPDASDTQYFGPGTRLTVL.

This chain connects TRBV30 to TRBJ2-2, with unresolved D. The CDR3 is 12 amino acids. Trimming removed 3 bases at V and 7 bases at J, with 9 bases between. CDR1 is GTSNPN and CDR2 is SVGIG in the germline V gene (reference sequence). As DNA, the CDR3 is TGTGCCTGGAGGGAGTACGACGGGGAGCTGTTTTTT. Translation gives CAWREYDGELFF.

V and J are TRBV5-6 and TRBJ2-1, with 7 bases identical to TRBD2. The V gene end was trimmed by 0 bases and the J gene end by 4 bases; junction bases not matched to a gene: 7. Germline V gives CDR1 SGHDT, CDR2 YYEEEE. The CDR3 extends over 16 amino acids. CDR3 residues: CASSLEGSGVYNEQFF. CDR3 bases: TGTGCCAGCAGCTTGGAGGGGAGCGGGGTGTACAATGAGCAGTTCTTC.

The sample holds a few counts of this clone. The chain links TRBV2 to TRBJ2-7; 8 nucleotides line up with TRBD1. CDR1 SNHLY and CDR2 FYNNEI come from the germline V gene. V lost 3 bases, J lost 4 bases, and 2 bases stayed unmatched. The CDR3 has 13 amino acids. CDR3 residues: CASSDTGGYEQYF. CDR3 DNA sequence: TGTGCCAGCAGTGATACAGGGGGATACGAGCAGTACTTC.

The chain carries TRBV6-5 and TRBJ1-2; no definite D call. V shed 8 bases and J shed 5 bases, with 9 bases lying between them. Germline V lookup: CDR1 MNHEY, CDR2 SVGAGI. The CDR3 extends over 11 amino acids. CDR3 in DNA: TGTGCCAGCGAAGGAGGATATGGCTACACCTTC. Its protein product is CASEGGYGYTF.

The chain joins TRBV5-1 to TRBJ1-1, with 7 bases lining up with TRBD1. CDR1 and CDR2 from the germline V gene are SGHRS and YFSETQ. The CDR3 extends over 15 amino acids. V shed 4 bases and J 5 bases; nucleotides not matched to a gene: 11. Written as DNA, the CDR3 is TGCGCCAGCAGCCCCTTTGACAGGGTTCGGACTGAAGCTTTCTTT. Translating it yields CASSPFDRVRTEAFF.

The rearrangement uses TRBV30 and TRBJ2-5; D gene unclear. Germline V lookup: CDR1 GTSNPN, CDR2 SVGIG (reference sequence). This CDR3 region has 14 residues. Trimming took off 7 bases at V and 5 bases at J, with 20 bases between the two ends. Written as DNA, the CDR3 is TGTGCCTCCTCCGACGCAGCGTTGGCGGAGACCCAGTACTTC. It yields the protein CASSDAALAETQYF.

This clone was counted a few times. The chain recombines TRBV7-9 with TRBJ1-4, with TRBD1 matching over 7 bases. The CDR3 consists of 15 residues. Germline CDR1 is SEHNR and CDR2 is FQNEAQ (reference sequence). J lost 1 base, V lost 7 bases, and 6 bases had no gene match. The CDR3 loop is CASTAYRGTNEKLFF. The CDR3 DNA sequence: TGTGCCAGCACCGCTTACAGGGGAACTAATGAAAAACTGTTTTTT.

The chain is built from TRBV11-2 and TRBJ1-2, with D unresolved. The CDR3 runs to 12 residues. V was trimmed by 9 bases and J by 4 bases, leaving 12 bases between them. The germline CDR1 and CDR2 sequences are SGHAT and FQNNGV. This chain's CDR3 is CASREQTYGYTF. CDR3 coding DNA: TGTGCCAGTAGGGAACAGACCTATGGCTACACCTTC.

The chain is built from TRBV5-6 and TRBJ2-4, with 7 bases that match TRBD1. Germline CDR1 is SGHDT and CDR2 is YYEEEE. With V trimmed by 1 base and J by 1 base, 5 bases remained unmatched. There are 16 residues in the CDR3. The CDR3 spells CASSLRVQGAKNIQYF. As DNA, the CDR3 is TGTGCCAGCAGCTTGAGGGTACAGGGGGCCAAAAACATTCAGTACTTC.

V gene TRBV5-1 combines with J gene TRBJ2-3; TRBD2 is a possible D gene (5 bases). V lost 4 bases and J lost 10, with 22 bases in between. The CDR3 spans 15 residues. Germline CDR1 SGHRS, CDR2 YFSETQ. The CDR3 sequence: CASSIERLPAGAQYF. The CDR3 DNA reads TGCGCCAGCAGCATAGAACGACTACCTGCCGGCGCGCAGTATTTT.

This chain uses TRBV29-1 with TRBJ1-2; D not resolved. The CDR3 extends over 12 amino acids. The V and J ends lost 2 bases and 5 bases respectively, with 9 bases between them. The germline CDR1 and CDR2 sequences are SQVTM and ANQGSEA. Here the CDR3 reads CSVETGMYGYTF. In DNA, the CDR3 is TGCAGCGTTGAAACGGGGATGTATGGCTACACCTTC.

CDR3 residues: CASSLRSGGIDGTEAFF. The CDR3 nucleotides read TGCGCCAGCAGCTTGAGGTCAGGGGGCATCGATGGCACTGAAGCTTTCTTT. This chain connects TRBV5-1 to TRBJ1-1, with TRBD1 matching 8 bases. This CDR3 has 17 amino acids. V lost 1 base to trimming and J lost 4 bases; unmatched junction nucleotides: 12. Germline CDR1 SGHRS, CDR2 YFSETQ. Looking up the rest from reference TRBV5-1 and TRBJ1-1 gives the full variable domain: KAGVTQTPRYLIKTRGQQVTLSCSPISGHRSVSWYQQTPGQGLQFLFEYFSETQRNKGNFPGRFSGRQFSNSRSEMNVSTLELGDSALYLCASSLRSGGIDGTEAFFGQGTRLTVV.

The CDR3 DNA sequence: TGTGCCAGCACCCCGGCAGGGGTGGCCGAGCAGTACTTC. Translated, it gives CASTPAGVAEQYF. V usage is TRBV2 and J usage is TRBJ2-7; perhaps TRBD1 as D (6 bases). This CDR3 has 13 residues. The V end was cut by 7 bases, the J end by 6 bases, with 16 bases between. Germline assignment: CDR1 SNHLY and CDR2 FYNNEI.

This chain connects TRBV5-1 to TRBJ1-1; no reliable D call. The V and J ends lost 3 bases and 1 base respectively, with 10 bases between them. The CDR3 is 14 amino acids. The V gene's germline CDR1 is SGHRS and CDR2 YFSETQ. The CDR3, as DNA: TGCGCCAGCAGCTCGGGAGGGCGGAACACTGAAGCTTTCTTT. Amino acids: CASSSGGRNTEAFF. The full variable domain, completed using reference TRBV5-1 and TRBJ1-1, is KAGVTQTPRYLIKTRGQQVTLSCSPISGHRSVSWYQQTPGQGLQFLFEYFSETQRNKGNFPGRFSGRQFSNSRSEMNVSTLELGDSALYLCASSSGGRNTEAFFGQGTRLTVV.

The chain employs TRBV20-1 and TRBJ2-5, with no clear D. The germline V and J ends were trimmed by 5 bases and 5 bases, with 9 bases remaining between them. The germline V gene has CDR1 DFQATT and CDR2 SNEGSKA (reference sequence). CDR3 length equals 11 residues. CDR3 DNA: TGCAGTGCTCCAGTGGGGGAGACCCAGTACTTC. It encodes CSAPVGETQYF.

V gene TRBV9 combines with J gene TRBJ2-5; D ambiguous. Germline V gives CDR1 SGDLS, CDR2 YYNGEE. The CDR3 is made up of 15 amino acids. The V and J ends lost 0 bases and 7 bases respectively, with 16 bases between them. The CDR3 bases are TGTGCCAGCAGCGTAGCGCCGGGCTCTGATGGGACCCAGTACTTC. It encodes CASSVAPGSDGTQYF.

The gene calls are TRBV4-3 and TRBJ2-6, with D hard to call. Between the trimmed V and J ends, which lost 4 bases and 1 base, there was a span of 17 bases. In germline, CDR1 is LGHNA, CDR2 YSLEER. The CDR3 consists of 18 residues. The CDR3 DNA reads TGCGCCAGCAGCCGCGAGGCAGTGCAATTATCTGGGGCCAACGTCCTGACTTTC. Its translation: CASSREAVQLSGANVLTF.

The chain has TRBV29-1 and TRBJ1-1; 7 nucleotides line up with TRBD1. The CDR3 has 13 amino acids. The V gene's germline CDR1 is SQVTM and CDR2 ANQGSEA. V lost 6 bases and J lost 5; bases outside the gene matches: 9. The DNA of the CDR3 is TGCAGCGTCGCCGGGACAGTCGGGACTGAAGCTTTCTTT. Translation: CSVAGTVGTEAFF.

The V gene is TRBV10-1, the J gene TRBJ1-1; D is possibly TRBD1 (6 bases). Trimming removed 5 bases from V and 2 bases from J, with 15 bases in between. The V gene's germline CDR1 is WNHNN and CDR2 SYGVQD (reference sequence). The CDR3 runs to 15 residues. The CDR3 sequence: CASSRLTGLNTEAFF. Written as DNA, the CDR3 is TGCGCCAGCAGTAGACTAACAGGGCTCAACACTGAAGCTTTCTTT.

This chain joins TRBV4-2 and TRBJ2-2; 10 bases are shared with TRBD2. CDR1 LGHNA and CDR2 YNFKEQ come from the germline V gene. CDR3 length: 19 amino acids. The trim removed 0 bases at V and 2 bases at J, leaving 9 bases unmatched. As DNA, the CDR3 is TGTGCCAGCAGCCAAGACGATCTAGCGGGGGTCTCTAACACCGGGGAGCTGTTTTTT. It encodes CASSQDDLAGVSNTGELFF.

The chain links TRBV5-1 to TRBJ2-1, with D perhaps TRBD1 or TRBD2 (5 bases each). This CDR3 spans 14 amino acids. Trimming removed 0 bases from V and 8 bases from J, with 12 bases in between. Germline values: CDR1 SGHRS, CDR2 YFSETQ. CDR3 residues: CASSLEGRIYEQFF. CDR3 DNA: TGCGCCAGCAGCTTGGAGGGACGGATCTATGAGCAGTTCTTC.

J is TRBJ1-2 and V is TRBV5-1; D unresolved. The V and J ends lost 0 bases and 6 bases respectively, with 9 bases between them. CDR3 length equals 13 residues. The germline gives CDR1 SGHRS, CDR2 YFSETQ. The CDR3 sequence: CASSLEGKNGYTF. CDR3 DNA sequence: TGCGCCAGCAGCTTGGAGGGAAAGAATGGCTACACCTTC.

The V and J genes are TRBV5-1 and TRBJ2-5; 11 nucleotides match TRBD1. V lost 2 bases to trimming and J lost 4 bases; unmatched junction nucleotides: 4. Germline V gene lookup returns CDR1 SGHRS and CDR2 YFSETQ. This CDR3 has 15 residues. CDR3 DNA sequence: TGCGCCAGCAGCTTCGGACAGGGGGCGGGAGAGACCCAGTACTTC. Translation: CASSFGQGAGETQYF.